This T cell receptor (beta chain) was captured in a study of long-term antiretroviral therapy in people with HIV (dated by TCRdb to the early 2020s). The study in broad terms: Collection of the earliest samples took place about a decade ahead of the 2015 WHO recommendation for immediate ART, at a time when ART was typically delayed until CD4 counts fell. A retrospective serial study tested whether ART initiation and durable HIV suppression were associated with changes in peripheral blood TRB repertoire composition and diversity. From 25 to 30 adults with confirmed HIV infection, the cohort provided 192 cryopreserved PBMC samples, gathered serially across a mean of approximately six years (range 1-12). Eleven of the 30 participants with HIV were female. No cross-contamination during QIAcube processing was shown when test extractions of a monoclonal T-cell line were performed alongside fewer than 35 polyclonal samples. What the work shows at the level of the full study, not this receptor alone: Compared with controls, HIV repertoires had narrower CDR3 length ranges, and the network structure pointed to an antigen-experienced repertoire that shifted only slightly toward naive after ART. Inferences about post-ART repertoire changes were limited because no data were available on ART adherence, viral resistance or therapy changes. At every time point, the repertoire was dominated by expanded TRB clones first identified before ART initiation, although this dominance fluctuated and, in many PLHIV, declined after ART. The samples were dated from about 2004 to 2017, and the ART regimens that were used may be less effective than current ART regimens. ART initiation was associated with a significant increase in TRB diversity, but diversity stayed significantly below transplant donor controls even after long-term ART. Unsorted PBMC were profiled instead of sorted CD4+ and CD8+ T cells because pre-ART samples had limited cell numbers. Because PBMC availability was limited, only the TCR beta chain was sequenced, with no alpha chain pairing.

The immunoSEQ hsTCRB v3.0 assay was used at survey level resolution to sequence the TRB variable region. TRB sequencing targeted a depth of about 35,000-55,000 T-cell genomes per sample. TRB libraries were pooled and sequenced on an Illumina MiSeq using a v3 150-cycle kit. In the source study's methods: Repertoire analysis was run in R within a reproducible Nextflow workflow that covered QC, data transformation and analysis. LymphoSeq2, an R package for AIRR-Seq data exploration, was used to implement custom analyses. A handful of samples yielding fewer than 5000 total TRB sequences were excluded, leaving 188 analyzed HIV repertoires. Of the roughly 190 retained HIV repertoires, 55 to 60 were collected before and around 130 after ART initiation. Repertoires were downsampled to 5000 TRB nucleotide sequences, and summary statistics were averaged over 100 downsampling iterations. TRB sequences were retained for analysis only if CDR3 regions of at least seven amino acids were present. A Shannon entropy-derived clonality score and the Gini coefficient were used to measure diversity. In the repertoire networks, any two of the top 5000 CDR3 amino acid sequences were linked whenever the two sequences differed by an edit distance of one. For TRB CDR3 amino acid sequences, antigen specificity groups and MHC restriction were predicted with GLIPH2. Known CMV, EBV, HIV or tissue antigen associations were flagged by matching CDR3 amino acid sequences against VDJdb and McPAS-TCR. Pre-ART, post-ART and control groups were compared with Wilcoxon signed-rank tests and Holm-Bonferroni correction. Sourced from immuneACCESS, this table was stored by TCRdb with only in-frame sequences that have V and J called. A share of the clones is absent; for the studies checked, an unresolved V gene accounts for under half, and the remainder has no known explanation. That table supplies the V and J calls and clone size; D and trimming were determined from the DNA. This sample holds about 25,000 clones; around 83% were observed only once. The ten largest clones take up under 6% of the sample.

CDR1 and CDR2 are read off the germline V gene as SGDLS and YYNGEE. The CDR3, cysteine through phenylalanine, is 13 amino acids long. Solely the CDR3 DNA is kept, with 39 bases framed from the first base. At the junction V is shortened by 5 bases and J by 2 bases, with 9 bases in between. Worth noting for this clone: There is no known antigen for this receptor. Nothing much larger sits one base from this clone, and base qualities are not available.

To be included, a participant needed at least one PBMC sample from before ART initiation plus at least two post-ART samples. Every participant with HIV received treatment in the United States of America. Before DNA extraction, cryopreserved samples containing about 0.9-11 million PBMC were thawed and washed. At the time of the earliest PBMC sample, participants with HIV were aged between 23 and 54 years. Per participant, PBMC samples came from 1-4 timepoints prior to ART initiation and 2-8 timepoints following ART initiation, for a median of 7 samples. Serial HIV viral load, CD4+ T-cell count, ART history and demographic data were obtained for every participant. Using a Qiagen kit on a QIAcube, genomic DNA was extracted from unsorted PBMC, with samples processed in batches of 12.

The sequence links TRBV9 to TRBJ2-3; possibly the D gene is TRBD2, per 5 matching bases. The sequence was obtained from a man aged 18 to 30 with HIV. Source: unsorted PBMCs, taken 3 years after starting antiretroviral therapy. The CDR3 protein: CASRGVATDTQYF. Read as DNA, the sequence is TGTGCCAGCAGGGGAGTAGCCACAGATACGCAGTATTTT.